Shown below are 19 T cell receptor beta chains from a single sample sequenced in a study of cytomegalovirus exposure and HLA in healthy donors. PCR employed 60 Vbeta and 13 Jbeta primers. Sequencing used immunoSEQ multiplex PCR; TCRdb keeps in-frame clones, though not all of them. The repertoire has nearly 95,000 clones, roughly 79% of them found once; the top ten carry about 4%. The sequenced sample consisted of PBMCs. The receptor source for this set is a woman in her thirties or forties in good health and CMV-seronegative.

V gene TRBV5-1 combines with J gene TRBJ1-1; D is uncertain. CDR3 length equals 13 residues. Deletions cut 0 bases from V and 3 bases from J, with 6 bases between. Germline CDR1 SGHRS, CDR2 YFSETQ. In DNA, the CDR3 is TGCGCCAGCAGCTTGGTGTCGGACACTGAAGCTTTCTTT. Its translation is CASSLVSDTEAFF.

The genes are TRBV28 and TRBJ2-2; TRBD1 aligns across 8 bases. Germline loops: CDR1 MDHEN, CDR2 SYDVKM. V was pared by 10 bases and J by 0 bases, with 4 bases of the junction left unmatched. The CDR3 contains 14 residues. For the CDR3, the DNA is TGTGCCACCACAGGGGGATCGAACACCGGGGAGCTGTTTTTT. Translating it yields CATTGGSNTGELFF.

The rearrangement uses TRBV6-6 and TRBJ1-2, with D hard to call. Germline lookup yields CDR1 MNHNY and CDR2 SVGAGI (reference sequence). The CDR3 length is 12 residues. V shed 4 bases and J shed 10 bases, with 13 bases lying between them. The CDR3 region has the DNA TGTGCCAGCAGTTGGCGACTGGATGACTACACCTTC. Protein: CASSWRLDDYTF.

V usage is TRBV30 and J usage is TRBJ1-2; the match to TRBD1 covers 8 bases. The CDR3 has 13 residues. V dropped 0 bases and J dropped 8; count of bases not matched to a gene: 5. Looked up from germline, CDR1 is GTSNPN and CDR2 is SVGIG (reference sequence). This CDR3 is CAWSVQGVVGYTF. As DNA, the CDR3 is TGTGCCTGGAGTGTACAGGGGGTCGTCGGCTACACCTTC.

J is TRBJ1-5 and V is TRBV19; weak D call: TRBD1 (5 bases). CDR1 and CDR2 (germline): LNHDA, SQIVND (reference sequence). V lost 5 bases to trimming and J lost 6 bases, with 20 bases between them. CDR3 length: 16 residues. Here the CDR3 reads CASSFMARQFFQPQHF. The CDR3 region has the DNA TGTGCCAGTAGTTTTATGGCAAGACAGTTCTTTCAGCCCCAGCATTTT.

This clone came up a few times. This chain connects TRBV9 to TRBJ1-1; TRBD1 might be the D (6 bases). Germline assignment: CDR1 SGDLS and CDR2 YYNGEE. The CDR3 is 16 residues long. V lost 0 bases to trimming and J lost 5 bases, with 17 bases between them. CDR3 sequence: CASSVGGGREGTEAFF. Written as DNA, the CDR3 is TGTGCCAGCAGCGTAGGGGGGGGCAGGGAAGGGACTGAAGCTTTCTTT.

The chain employs TRBV2 and TRBJ1-1; D gene uncertain. The CDR3 spans 13 residues. V was shortened by 6 bases and J by 5 bases, with 13 bases between the two germline ends. Per germline, CDR1 SNHLY and CDR2 FYNNEI. The CDR3 loop is CASSPGRATEAFF. As DNA, the CDR3 is TGTGCCAGCAGCCCGGGGAGGGCTACTGAAGCTTTCTTT.

This clone has a single count. The genes are TRBV6-1 and TRBJ1-2; the match to TRBD1 covers 8 bases. This CDR3 is 14 amino acids long. Trimming at V came to 5 bases and at J to 6 bases, leaving 8 bases not matched to a gene. The germline CDR1 and CDR2 sequences are MNHNS and SASEGT. The CDR3 sequence: CASSQDRGSDGYTF. DNA of the CDR3: TGTGCCAGCAGTCAAGACAGGGGAAGTGATGGCTACACCTTC.

This clone was observed a handful of times. The chain carries TRBV29-1 and TRBJ2-5; the D gene is possibly TRBD1 (5 bases). Germline V gives CDR1 SQVTM, CDR2 ANQGSEA. V lost 1 base, J lost 0 bases, and 12 bases lay in between. This CDR3 contains 15 residues. The CDR3 DNA is TGCAGCGTTGAAGGGGCTGTACAGGACCAAGAGACCCAGTACTTC. Its translation is CSVEGAVQDQETQYF.

The V call is TRBV5-4, the J call TRBJ1-2; D perhaps matches TRBD1 (6 bases). The V gene lost 3 bases and the J gene lost 9 bases, with 9 bases spanning the gap. This CDR3 has 11 residues. Per the germline V gene, CDR1 is SGHNT and CDR2 is YYREEE (reference sequence). The CDR3, as DNA: TGTGCCAGCAGCTCACAGGGACGCTACACCTTC. Translated: CASSSQGRYTF.

The gene calls are TRBV28 and TRBJ1-6, with 7 bases aligning to TRBD1. Germline CDR1 reads MDHEN; CDR2 reads SYDVKM. The CDR3 is 14 amino acids. With 7 bases clipped from V and 14 bases from J, the junction kept 14 bases outside the gene matches. CDR3 bases: TGTGCCAGCACCCCTCCGCAATCAGGGGGGTCCCTCCACTTT. Its protein product is CASTPPQSGGSLHF.

This clone occurred once. This chain uses TRBV30 with TRBJ2-5; D remains ambiguous. Trimming shortened V by 3 bases and J by 3 bases, and 8 bases separated the two germline ends. The CDR3 loop spans 12 amino acids. CDR1 and CDR2 from the germline V gene are GTSNPN and SVGIG (reference sequence). The CDR3 DNA is TGTGCCTGGAGCCCTACTAAAGAGACCCAGTACTTC. Translation: CAWSPTKETQYF.

The V and J genes are TRBV6-1 and TRBJ2-7; tentatively, D is TRBD2 (5 bases). CDR3 length: 15 amino acids. Per germline, CDR1 MNHNS and CDR2 SASEGT. Between the trimmed V and J ends, which lost 4 bases and 5 bases, there was a span of 18 bases. The CDR3 coding sequence is TGTGCCAGCAGTGGTGGGAGAGCCGTGGGCGACGAGCAGTACTTC. Translating gives CASSGGRAVGDEQYF.

The V and J genes are TRBV4-1 and TRBJ2-3, with D uncertain. Trimming left V 4 bases short and J 0 bases short, with 8 bases between. Germline CDR1 and CDR2: MGHRA and YSYEKL. The CDR3 is 14 residues long. The CDR3 region is CASSPPLSTDTQYF. The DNA for the CDR3 is TGCGCCAGCAGCCCTCCTTTGAGCACAGATACGCAGTATTTT.

This clone was counted a few times. The chain is built from TRBV5-1 and TRBJ1-6; D possibly corresponds to TRBD1 (6 bases). V lost 1 base, J lost 7 bases, and 15 bases lay in between. The CDR3 spans 16 residues. The germline V gene has CDR1 SGHRS and CDR2 YFSETQ. The CDR3 loop is CASSLSGRGGNSPLHF. DNA for the CDR3: TGCGCCAGCAGCTTGAGTGGCAGGGGTGGAAATTCACCCCTCCACTTT.

The CDR3 loop is CASIYSYEQYF. The DNA of the CDR3 is TGTGCCAGCATTTATTCCTACGAGCAGTACTTC. V and J are TRBV6-1 and TRBJ2-7; D not certain. The V end lost 7 bases, the J end lost 1 base, and 5 bases lay between the germline ends. Germline CDR1 and CDR2: MNHNS and SASEGT. The CDR3 consists of 11 residues.

V and J are TRBV15 and TRBJ1-5; a possible D gene is TRBD1 (5 bases). The CDR3 contains 14 residues. Germline CDR1 reads LNHNV; CDR2 reads YYDKDF (reference sequence). V lost 5 bases and J 10 bases, leaving 18 bases between the germline ends. In nucleotides, the CDR3 is TGTGCCACCAGCGGCCGGGACTCCTTCTCACCCCAGCATTTT. Its translation is CATSGRDSFSPQHF. Supplemented by reference TRBV15 and TRBJ1-5, the full variable domain reads DAMVIQNPRYQVTQFGKPVTLSCSQTLNHNVMYWYQQKSSQAPKLLFHYYDKDFNNEADTPDNFQSRRPNTSFCFLDIRSPGLGDTAMYLCATSGRDSFSPQHFGDGTRLSIL.

The chain uses TRBV7-9 and TRBJ2-5, with D tentatively TRBD2 (6 bases). There are 15 residues in the CDR3. Per germline, CDR1 SEHNR and CDR2 FQNEAQ (reference sequence). Trimming took 4 bases from V and 3 from J, leaving 15 bases between them. Written as DNA, the CDR3 is TGTGCCAGCAGCTCCGGGGACTCGCCTAAAGAGACCCAGTACTTC. Translating gives CASSSGDSPKETQYF.

The rearrangement links TRBV5-1 to TRBJ2-7; a possible D gene is TRBD1 (5 bases). The CDR3 spans 12 residues. The V end was cut by 3 bases, the J end by 6 bases, with 10 bases between. CDR1 is SGHRS and CDR2 is YFSETQ in the germline V gene. The CDR3 is CASSSQGIEQYF. CDR3 nucleotide sequence: TGCGCCAGCAGCTCCCAGGGCATCGAGCAGTACTTC.